The 27 T cell receptor beta chains reported below all come from one sample, sequenced in a study of cytomegalovirus exposure and HLA in healthy donors. The PCR was carried out with 60 Vbeta primers and 13 Jbeta primers. Sequencing used immunoSEQ multiplex PCR; TCRdb keeps in-frame clones, though not all of them. The repertoire has roughly 150,000 clones, 70% to 90% of them found once; the top ten carry about 2.4%. Specimen: PBMCs. The receptors stem from a man aged 30-40 years in good health and CMV-seropositive.

The chain couples TRBV5-1 to TRBJ2-5; 11 bases line up with TRBD2. Germline assignment: CDR1 SGHRS and CDR2 YFSETQ. The CDR3 totals 16 residues. The V gene end was trimmed by 4 bases and the J gene end by 4 bases; junction bases not matched to a gene: 9. The CDR3 DNA reads TGCGCCAGCAGCCGACTTATAGCGGGAGGGGGAGAGACCCAGTACTTC. As protein: CASSRLIAGGGETQYF.

V and J are TRBV6-5 and TRBJ2-1; D not resolved. V lost 5 bases, J lost 8 bases, and 10 bases lay in between. There are 12 residues in the CDR3. Germline V gives CDR1 MNHEY, CDR2 SVGAGI. The CDR3 protein is CASSPDFDEQFF. DNA of the CDR3: TGTGCCAGCAGTCCCGACTTTGATGAGCAGTTCTTC.

The rearrangement links TRBV6-6 to TRBJ1-5; tentatively, D is TRBD1 (5 bases). The CDR3 is 13 amino acids. Trimming cost V 10 bases and J 0 bases, with 10 bases left between them. The germline V gene encodes CDR1 MNHNY and CDR2 SVGAGI (reference sequence). In DNA form, the CDR3 reads TGTGCCACCCAGGGTTATAGCAATCAGCCCCAGCATTTT. Its translation is CATQGYSNQPQHF.

This sequence joins TRBV4-3 and TRBJ2-3, with 11 positions matching TRBD1. The J segment lost 5 bases and the V segment lost 0 bases, leaving 7 bases of the junction unmatched. The CDR3 covers 17 residues. Germline loops: CDR1 LGHNA, CDR2 YSLEER. The CDR3 is CASSQEWTGGIIDTQYF. The CDR3 DNA reads TGCGCCAGCAGCCAAGAATGGACAGGGGGCATTATAGATACGCAGTATTTT.

This clone occurred a few times. The chain recombines TRBV10-3 with TRBJ1-1, with 7 bases fitting TRBD1. The V gene end was trimmed by 7 bases and the J gene end by 4 bases; junction bases not matched to a gene: 9. The CDR3 is 14 residues long. In germline, CDR1 is ENHRY, CDR2 SYGVKD. The CDR3 nucleotides read TGTGCCATCACAGGACAGGTTTTCGGCACTGAAGCTTTCTTT. Its translation is CAITGQVFGTEAFF.

The chain employs TRBV6-5 and TRBJ1-2; 10 nucleotides match TRBD1. The CDR3 runs 13 residues. V trimming: 6 bases; J trimming: 8 bases; junction bases outside the gene matches: 6. Germline lookup yields CDR1 MNHEY and CDR2 SVGAGI. CDR3 DNA: TGTGCCAGCAGGACGGGACAGGGGAAGGGCTACACCTTC. This translates into CASRTGQGKGYTF.

V and J are TRBV11-3 and TRBJ1-1, with TRBD1 identical over 7 bases. The germline CDR1 and CDR2 sequences are SGHNT and YENEEA. The CDR3 is made up of 15 amino acids. With 5 bases clipped from V and 4 bases from J, the junction kept 10 bases outside the gene matches. DNA for the CDR3: TGTGCCAGCAGCCATACGCCGACAGGGCTCACTGAAGCTTTCTTT. Translation: CASSHTPTGLTEAFF.

The gene calls are TRBV6-1 and TRBJ2-3; no clear D. The germline V and J ends were trimmed by 8 bases and 4 bases, with 13 bases remaining between them. The CDR3 is made up of 13 amino acids. Per the germline V gene, CDR1 is MNHNS and CDR2 is SASEGT. The CDR3 sequence: CASQPGVSDTQYF. CDR3 nucleotides: TGTGCCAGCCAGCCCGGAGTGTCAGATACGCAGTATTTT.

CDR3 sequence (DNA): TGTGCCAGCAGCACGGGACTTCTAACCTACGAGCAGTACTTC. This encodes CASSTGLLTYEQYF. V usage is TRBV6-5 and J usage is TRBJ2-7; a weak D match, TRBD2 (6 bases). The V gene's germline CDR1 is MNHEY and CDR2 SVGAGI. The CDR3 covers 14 residues. The V and J ends lost 6 bases and 2 bases respectively, with 14 bases between them.

The chain joins TRBV6-1 to TRBJ1-2; maybe TRBD1 (6 bases). Germline lookup yields CDR1 MNHNS and CDR2 SASEGT. The ends were cut back, 0 bases at V and 6 bases at J, with 17 bases in the middle. There are 16 residues in the CDR3. The CDR3 DNA reads as TGTGCCAGCAGTGAAGCAGGCGGCAGGGGAGGGCATGGCTACACCTTC. It is translated as CASSEAGGRGGHGYTF.

About this clone itself: Germline and junction disagree at one end, which may indicate a read error. The chain has TRBV7-9 and TRBJ1-1, with TRBD1 identical over 10 bases. Germline V lookup: CDR1 SEHNR, CDR2 FQNEAQ (reference sequence). The CDR3 length is 15 residues. CDR3 amino acids: CSSSSGTGAPTEAFF. The CDR3, as DNA: TGTTCCAGCAGCTCCGGGACAGGGGCGCCCACTGAAGCTTTCTTT.

The chain has TRBV27 and TRBJ2-5; possibly TRBD1 for D (5 bases). The DNA end is a closer match to TRBJ2-7, so the J assignment may be wrong. Germline CDR1 MNHEY, CDR2 SMNVEV (reference sequence). The CDR3 sequence is 12 residues long. This chain's CDR3 is CASSGAAYEQYF. In nucleotides, the CDR3 is TGTGCCTCCTCTGGGGCAGCCTACGAGCAGTACTTC.

The chain has TRBV7-9 and TRBJ2-7; no definite D call. V lost 8 bases, J lost 1 base, and 12 bases lay in between. This CDR3 region has 13 residues. Germline CDR1 SEHNR, CDR2 FQNEAQ (reference sequence). The CDR3 DNA reads TGTGCCAGCCTTAATTCCGGGTCCTACGAGCAGTACTTC. Protein: CASLNSGSYEQYF.

The V gene is TRBV21-1, the J gene TRBJ2-7; the table's D call of TRBD1 was not tested on the DNA. TRBV21-1 is given as a pseudogene. The CDR3 sequence is 14 residues long. This CDR3 reads CASSKNDTLYEQYV. CDR3 nucleotide sequence: TGTGCCAGCAGCAAGAACGACACCCTGTACGAGCAGTACGTC.

In regard to this clone: This CDR3 is also generated by other DNA sequences in the sample. J is TRBJ1-2 and V is TRBV5-6, with D possibly being TRBD1 (6 bases). The CDR3 is 16 amino acids. CDR1 SGHDT and CDR2 YYEEEE come from the germline V gene. Trimming removed 0 bases at V and 4 bases at J, with 16 bases between. The CDR3 loop is CASSLAPTTGAYGYTF. CDR3 nucleotides: TGTGCCAGCAGCTTGGCCCCCACGACAGGTGCCTATGGCTACACCTTC.

This clone was seen only once. The chain is built from TRBV5-6 and TRBJ1-2; tentatively, D is TRBD1 (6 bases). From germline, CDR1 is SGHDT and CDR2 YYEEEE. The V end was cut by 0 bases, the J end by 8 bases, with 23 bases between. This CDR3 region has 17 residues. The CDR3 DNA reads TGTGCCAGCAGCTTGGTACCCTGGGACACTCACAGGAGAGGCTACACCTTC. Translation: CASSLVPWDTHRRGYTF.

This clone occurred once. The chain recombines TRBV10-1 with TRBJ2-3; TRBD1 aligns across 7 bases. V lost 0 bases to trimming and J lost 3 bases; unmatched junction nucleotides: 9. This CDR3 is 17 amino acids long. Germline V gives CDR1 WNHNN, CDR2 SYGVQD (reference sequence). CDR3 DNA sequence: TGCGCCAGCAGTGAGTCGGTCGACAGGGTGGTGACAGATACGCAGTATTTT. Protein sequence: CASSESVDRVVTDTQYF.

The CDR3 reads CSVERQVYGYTF. The CDR3 DNA reads TGCAGCGTTGAACGACAGGTCTATGGCTACACCTTC. This chain links TRBV29-1 with TRBJ1-2, with a possible D match to TRBD1 (6 bases). Per germline, CDR1 SQVTM and CDR2 ANQGSEA. This CDR3 comprises 12 residues. V was cut by 2 bases and J by 4 bases, with 8 bases left in between.

The V and J genes are TRBV7-9 and TRBJ2-5; possibly TRBD1 for D (6 bases). The CDR3 covers 14 residues. Germline V gives CDR1 SEHNR, CDR2 FQNEAQ (reference sequence). The germline V and J ends were trimmed by 5 bases and 2 bases, with 12 bases remaining between them. As DNA, the CDR3 is TGTGCCAGCAGCCCCGGACAGATTCAAGAGACCCAGTACTTC. Protein: CASSPGQIQETQYF.

The J gene is TRBJ2-1, the V gene TRBV5-1, with D possibly TRBD2 on 5 matching bases. Trimming cost V 2 bases and J 4 bases, with 7 bases left between them. The germline V gene has CDR1 SGHRS and CDR2 YFSETQ. The CDR3 runs 13 residues. The CDR3 region has the DNA TGCGCCAGCAGCTTCGAGGGTTACAATGAGCAGTTCTTC. Its translation: CASSFEGYNEQFF. The entire variable domain, with the rest obtained from reference TRBV5-1 and TRBJ2-1, is as follows: KAGVTQTPRYLIKTRGQQVTLSCSPISGHRSVSWYQQTPGQGLQFLFEYFSETQRNKGNFPGRFSGRQFSNSRSEMNVSTLELGDSALYLCASSFEGYNEQFFGPGTRLTVL.

This chain links TRBV11-3 with TRBJ1-1; a possible D gene is TRBD1 (5 bases). There are 14 residues in the CDR3. Germline V lookup: CDR1 SGHNT, CDR2 YENEEA. Deletions cut 1 base from V and 4 bases from J, with 10 bases between. CDR3 nucleotides: TGTGCCAGCAGCTTAGTTAAGGGGATCACTGAAGCTTTCTTT. This translates into CASSLVKGITEAFF.

This clone occurred a few times. The CDR3 DNA follows: TGCGCCAGCGGACAGGCCACTAACTATGGCTACACCTTC. Protein product: CASGQATNYGYTF. V usage is TRBV4-3 and J usage is TRBJ1-2, with 7 positions matching TRBD1. This CDR3 is built from 13 residues. Trimming took 8 bases from V and 0 from J; bases not matched to a gene: 3. Germline CDR1 is LGHNA and CDR2 is YSLEER.

Notes on this clone: The germline gene is not matched at one end of the junction; a read error may be the cause. Other DNA sequences in this sample translate to the same CDR3. This chain uses TRBV4-1 with TRBJ2-5; 9 bases match TRBD1. Germline V gene lookup returns CDR1 MGHRA and CDR2 YSYEKL. This CDR3 is built from 14 residues. Here the CDR3 reads CASSGTGNKETQYF. The CDR3 region has the DNA TGCGCCAGCAGTGGGACAGGGAATAAAGAGACCCAATACTTC.

This chain uses TRBV27 with TRBJ2-2; 9 bases line up with TRBD2. Unmatched junction bases numbered 3, after V lost 6 bases and J lost 4 bases. CDR1 MNHEY and CDR2 SMNVEV come from the germline V gene (reference sequence). There are 14 residues in the CDR3. This CDR3 reads CASRISGSTGELFF. CDR3 sequence (DNA): TGTGCCAGCAGAATTAGCGGGAGCACCGGGGAGCTGTTTTTT.

This chain uses TRBV6-5 with TRBJ1-2; the D gene is possibly TRBD1 (5 bases). This CDR3 has 14 residues. Germline CDR1 MNHEY, CDR2 SVGAGI. V was trimmed by 5 bases and J by 1 base, leaving 11 bases between them. CDR3 amino acids: CASSNQGFNYGYTF. In nucleotides, the CDR3 is TGTGCCAGCAGTAATCAGGGCTTTAACTATGGCTACACCTTC.

J is TRBJ2-5 and V is TRBV5-4; possibly TRBD1 for D (5 bases). The CDR3 runs 13 residues. Germline V lookup: CDR1 SGHNT, CDR2 YYREEE (reference sequence). Trimming removed 6 bases at V and 5 bases at J, with 14 bases between. This chain's CDR3 is CASKGQGVETQYF. The CDR3 DNA sequence: TGTGCCAGCAAGGGGCAAGGTGTGGAGACCCAGTACTTC.

The chain recombines TRBV11-3 with TRBJ1-2; D is perhaps TRBD1 (6 bases). Trimming took off 5 bases at V and 6 bases at J, with 16 bases between the two ends. The germline CDR1 and CDR2 sequences are SGHNT and YENEEA. The length of the CDR3 is 14 residues. In DNA, the CDR3 is TGTGCCAGCAGCCCAGCTACAGGGCGAGATGGCTACACCTTC. As protein: CASSPATGRDGYTF. The variable domain in full, completed from reference TRBV11-3 and TRBJ1-2, reads EAGVVQSPRYKIIEKKQPVAFWCNPISGHNTLYWYLQNLGQGPELLIRYENEEAVDDSQLPKDRFSAERLKGVDSTLKIQPAELGDSAVYLCASSPATGRDGYTFGSGTRLTVV.